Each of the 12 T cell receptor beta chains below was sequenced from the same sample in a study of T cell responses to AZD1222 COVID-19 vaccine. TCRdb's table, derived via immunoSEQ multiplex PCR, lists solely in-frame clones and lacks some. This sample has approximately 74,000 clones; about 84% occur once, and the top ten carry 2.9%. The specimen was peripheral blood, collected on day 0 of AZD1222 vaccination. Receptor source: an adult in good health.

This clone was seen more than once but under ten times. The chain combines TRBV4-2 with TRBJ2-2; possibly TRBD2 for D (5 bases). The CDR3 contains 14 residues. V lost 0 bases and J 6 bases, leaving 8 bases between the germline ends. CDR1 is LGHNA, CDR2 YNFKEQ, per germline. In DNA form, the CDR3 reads TGTGCCAGCAGCCAAGATCTAGCCCCCGGGGAGCTGTTTTTT. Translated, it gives CASSQDLAPGELFF.

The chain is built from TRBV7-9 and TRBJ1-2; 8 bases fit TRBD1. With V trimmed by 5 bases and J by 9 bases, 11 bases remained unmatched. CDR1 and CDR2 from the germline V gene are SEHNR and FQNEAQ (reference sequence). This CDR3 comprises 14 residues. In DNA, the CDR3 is TGTGCCAGCAGCAAGACAGGGGACAGGAATAGCTACACCTTC. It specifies CASSKTGDRNSYTF.

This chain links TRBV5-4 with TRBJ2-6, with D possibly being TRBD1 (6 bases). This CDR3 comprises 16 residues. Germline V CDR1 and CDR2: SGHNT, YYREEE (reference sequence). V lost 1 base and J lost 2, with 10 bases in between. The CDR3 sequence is CASSLQGIAGANVLTF. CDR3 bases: TGTGCCAGCAGCTTGCAGGGGATCGCTGGGGCCAACGTCCTGACTTTC. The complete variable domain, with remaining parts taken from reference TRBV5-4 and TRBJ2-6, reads ETGVTQSPTHLIKTRGQQVTLRCSSQSGHNTVSWYQQALGQGPQFIFQYYREEENGRGNFPPRFSGLQFPNYSSELNVNALELDDSALYLCASSLQGIAGANVLTFGAGSRLTVL.

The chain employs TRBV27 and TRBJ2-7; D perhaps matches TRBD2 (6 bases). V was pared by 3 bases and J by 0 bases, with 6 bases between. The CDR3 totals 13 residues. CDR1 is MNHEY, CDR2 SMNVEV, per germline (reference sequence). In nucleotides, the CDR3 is TGTGCCAGCAGTTTGCGGGGCTCCTACGAGCAGTACTTC. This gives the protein CASSLRGSYEQYF.

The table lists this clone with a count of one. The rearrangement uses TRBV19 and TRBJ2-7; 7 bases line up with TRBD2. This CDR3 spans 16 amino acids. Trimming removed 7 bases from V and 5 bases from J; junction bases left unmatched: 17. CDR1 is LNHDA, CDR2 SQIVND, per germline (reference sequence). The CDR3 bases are TGTGCCAGTACTTCCACTCAGCGGGGAGGGGCCCACGAGCAGTACTTC. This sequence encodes CASTSTQRGGAHEQYF.

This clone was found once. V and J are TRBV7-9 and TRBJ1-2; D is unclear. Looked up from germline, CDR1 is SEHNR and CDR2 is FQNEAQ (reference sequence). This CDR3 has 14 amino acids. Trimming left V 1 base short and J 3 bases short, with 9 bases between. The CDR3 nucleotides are TGTGCCAGCAGCTTAGGTGGACTTGACTATGGCTACACCTTC. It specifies CASSLGGLDYGYTF.

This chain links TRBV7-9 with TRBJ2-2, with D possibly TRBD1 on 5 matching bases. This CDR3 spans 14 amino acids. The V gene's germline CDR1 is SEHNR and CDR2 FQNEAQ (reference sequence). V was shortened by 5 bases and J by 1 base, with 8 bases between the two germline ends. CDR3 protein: CASSLGQNTGELFF. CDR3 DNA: TGTGCCAGCAGCCTCGGACAGAACACCGGGGAGCTGTTTTTT.

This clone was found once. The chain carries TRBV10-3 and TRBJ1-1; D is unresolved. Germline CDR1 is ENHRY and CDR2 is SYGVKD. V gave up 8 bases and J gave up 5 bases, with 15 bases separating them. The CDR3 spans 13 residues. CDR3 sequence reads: CAISQSARTEAFF. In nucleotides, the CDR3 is TGTGCCATCTCCCAGAGTGCTCGGACTGAAGCTTTCTTT.

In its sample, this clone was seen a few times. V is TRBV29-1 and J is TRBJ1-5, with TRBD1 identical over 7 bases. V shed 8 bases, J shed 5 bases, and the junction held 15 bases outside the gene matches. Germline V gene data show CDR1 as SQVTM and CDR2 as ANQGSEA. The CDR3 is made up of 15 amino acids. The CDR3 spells CSPTRGSQGDQPQHF. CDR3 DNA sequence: TGCAGCCCCACGCGTGGGTCCCAGGGGGATCAGCCCCAGCATTTT. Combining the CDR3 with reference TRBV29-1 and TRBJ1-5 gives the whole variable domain SAVISQKPSRDICQRGTSLTIQCQVDSQVTMMFWYRQQPGQSLTLIATANQGSEATYESGFVIDKFPISRPNLTFSTLTVSNMSPEDSSIYLCSPTRGSQGDQPQHFGDGTRLSIL.

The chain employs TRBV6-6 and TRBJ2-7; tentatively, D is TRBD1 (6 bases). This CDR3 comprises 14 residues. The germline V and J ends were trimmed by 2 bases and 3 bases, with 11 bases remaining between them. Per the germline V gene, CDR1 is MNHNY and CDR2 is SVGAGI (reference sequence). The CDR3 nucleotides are TGTGCCAGCAGTTACGCAGGGGCGGTCTACGAGCAGTACTTC. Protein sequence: CASSYAGAVYEQYF.

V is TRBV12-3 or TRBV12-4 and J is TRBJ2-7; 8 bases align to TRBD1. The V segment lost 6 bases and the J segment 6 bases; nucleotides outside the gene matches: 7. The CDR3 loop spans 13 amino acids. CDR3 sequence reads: CASSPTGAVEQYF. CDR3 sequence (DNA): TGTGCCAGCAGCCCGACAGGGGCGGTCGAGCAGTACTTC.

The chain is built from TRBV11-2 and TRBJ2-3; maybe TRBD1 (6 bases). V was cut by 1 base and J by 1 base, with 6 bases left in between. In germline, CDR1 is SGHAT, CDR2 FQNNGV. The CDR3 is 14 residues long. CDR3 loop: CASSLGQGTDTQYF. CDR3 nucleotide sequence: TGTGCCAGCAGCTTAGGACAGGGCACAGATACGCAGTATTTT.